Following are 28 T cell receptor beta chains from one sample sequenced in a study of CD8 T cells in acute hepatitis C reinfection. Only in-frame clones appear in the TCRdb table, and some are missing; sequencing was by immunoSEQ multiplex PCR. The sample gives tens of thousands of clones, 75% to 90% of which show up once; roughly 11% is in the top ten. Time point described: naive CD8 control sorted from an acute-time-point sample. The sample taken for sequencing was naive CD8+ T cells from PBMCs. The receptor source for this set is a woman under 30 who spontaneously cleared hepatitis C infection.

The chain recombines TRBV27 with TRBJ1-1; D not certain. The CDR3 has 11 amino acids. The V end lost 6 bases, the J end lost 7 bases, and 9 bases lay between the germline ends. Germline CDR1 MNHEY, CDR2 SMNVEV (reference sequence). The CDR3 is CASSKANEAFF. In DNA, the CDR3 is TGTGCCAGCAGCAAGGCGAATGAAGCTTTCTTT.

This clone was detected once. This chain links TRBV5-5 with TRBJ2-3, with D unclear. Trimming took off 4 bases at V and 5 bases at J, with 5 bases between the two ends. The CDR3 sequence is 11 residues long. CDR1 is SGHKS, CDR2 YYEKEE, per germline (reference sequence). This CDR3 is CASSHGDTQYF. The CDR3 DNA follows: TGTGCCAGCAGCCATGGAGATACGCAGTATTTT.

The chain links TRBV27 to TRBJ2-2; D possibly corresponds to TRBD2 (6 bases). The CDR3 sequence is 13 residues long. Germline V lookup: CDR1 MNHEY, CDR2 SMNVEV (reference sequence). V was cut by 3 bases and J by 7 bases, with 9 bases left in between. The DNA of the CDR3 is TGTGCCAGCAGTTTTGGAGGGAGCGGGGAGCTGTTTTTT. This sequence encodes CASSFGGSGELFF.

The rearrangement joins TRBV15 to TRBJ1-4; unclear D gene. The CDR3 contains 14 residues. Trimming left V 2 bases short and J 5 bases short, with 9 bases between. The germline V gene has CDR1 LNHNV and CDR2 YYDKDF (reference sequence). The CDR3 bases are TGTGCCACCAGCAGACCAAGGGAGAATGAAAAACTGTTTTTT. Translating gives CATSRPRENEKLFF.

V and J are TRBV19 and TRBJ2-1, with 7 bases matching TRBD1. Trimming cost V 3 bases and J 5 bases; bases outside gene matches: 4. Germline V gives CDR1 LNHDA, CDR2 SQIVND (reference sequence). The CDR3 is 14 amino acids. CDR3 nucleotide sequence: TGTGCCAGTAGTATCCCCGGGACAGACAATGAGCAGTTCTTC. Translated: CASSIPGTDNEQFF.

The CDR3 is CASSPRPLRGSGYTF. The CDR3 DNA follows: TGTGCCAGCAGTCCCCGACCCTTGAGGGGGAGCGGCTACACCTTC. The V gene is TRBV27, the J gene TRBJ1-2; D possibly corresponds to TRBD1 (6 bases). Germline loops: CDR1 MNHEY, CDR2 SMNVEV (reference sequence). This CDR3 has 15 amino acids. V dropped 5 bases and J dropped 8 bases, with 21 bases sitting between them.

CDR3 in amino acids: CASSLAWGEPTSGANVLTF. DNA for the CDR3: TGTGCCAGCAGCTTGGCCTGGGGGGAGCCCACCTCTGGGGCCAACGTCCTGACTTTC. J is TRBJ2-6 and V is TRBV5-4, with D possibly being TRBD2 (6 bases). With 0 bases removed from V and 0 bases from J, the gap between germline ends came to 16 bases. CDR1 and CDR2 from the germline V gene are SGHNT and YYREEE (reference sequence). There are 19 residues in the CDR3.

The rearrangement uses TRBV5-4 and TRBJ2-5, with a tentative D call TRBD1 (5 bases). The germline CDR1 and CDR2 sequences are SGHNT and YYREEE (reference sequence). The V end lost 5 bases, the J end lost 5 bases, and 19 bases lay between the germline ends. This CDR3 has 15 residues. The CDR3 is CASSDSWRGDETQYF. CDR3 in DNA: TGTGCCAGCAGTGACAGTTGGAGAGGCGACGAGACCCAGTACTTC.

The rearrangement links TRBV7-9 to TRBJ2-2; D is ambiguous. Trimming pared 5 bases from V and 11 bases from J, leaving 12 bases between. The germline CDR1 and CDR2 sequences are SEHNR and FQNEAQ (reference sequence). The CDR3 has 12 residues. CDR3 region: CASSDVLVELFF. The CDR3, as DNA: TGTGCCAGCAGCGACGTACTGGTAGAGCTGTTTTTT.

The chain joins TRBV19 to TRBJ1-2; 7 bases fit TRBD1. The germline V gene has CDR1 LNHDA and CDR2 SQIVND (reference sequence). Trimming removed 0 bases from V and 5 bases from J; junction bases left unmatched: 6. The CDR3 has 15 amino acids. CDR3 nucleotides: TGTGCCAGTAGTATAGAACAGACAGGGCCATATGGCTACACCTTC. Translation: CASSIEQTGPYGYTF.

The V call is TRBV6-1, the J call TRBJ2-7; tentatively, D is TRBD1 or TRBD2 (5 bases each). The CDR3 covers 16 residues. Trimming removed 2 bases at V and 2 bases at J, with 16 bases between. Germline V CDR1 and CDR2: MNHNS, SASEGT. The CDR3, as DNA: TGTGCCAGCAGTGAATTCTGGGTCAGAGGGGCCTACGAGCAGTACTTC. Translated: CASSEFWVRGAYEQYF.

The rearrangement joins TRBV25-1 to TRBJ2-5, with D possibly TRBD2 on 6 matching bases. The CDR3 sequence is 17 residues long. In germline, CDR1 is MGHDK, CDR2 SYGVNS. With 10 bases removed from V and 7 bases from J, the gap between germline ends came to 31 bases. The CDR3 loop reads CAKRRRRAAHPDGTQYF. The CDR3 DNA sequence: TGTGCCAAGCGACGAAGGAGGGCTGCTCATCCTGATGGGACCCAGTACTTC.

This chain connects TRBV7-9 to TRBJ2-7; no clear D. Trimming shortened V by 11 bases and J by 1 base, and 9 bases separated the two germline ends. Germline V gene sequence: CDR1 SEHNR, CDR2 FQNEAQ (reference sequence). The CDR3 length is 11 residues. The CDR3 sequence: CAGGVSYEQYF. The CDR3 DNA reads TGTGCCGGTGGGGTATCCTACGAGCAGTACTTC.

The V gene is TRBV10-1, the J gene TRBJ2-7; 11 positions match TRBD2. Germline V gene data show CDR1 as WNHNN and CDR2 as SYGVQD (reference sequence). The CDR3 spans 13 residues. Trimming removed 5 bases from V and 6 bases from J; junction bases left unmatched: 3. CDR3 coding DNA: TGCGCCAGCAGTACTAGCGGGAGTAGCGAGCAGTACTTC. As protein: CASSTSGSSEQYF.

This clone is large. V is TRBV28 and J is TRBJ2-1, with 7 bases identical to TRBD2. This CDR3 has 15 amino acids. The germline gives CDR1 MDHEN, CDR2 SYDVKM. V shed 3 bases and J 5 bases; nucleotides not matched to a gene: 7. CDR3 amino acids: CASSLGLAEDNEQFF. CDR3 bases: TGTGCCAGCAGTTTGGGTCTAGCGGAGGACAATGAGCAGTTCTTC.

The CDR3 DNA is TGTGCCATCAGTGAGTCGCTCACGGACGGTAATGAGCAGTTCTTC. Translation gives CAISESLTDGNEQFF. The V call is TRBV10-3, the J call TRBJ2-1; unclear D gene. Germline assignment: CDR1 ENHRY and CDR2 SYGVKD. Deletions cut 0 bases from V and 7 bases from J, with 13 bases between. CDR3 length: 15 amino acids.

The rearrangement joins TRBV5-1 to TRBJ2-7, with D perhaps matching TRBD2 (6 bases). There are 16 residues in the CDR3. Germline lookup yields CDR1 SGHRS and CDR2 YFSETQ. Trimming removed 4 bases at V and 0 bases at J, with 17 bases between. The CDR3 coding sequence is TGCGCCAGCAGCCTCGGGGAGGCGGGACGCTCCTACGAGCAGTACTTC. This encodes CASSLGEAGRSYEQYF.

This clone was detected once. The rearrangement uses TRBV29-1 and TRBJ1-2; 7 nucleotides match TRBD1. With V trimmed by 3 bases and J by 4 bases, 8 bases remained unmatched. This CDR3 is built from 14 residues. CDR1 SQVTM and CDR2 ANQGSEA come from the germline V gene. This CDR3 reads CSVEPTGALYGYTF. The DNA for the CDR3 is TGCAGCGTTGAGCCAACAGGGGCCCTCTATGGCTACACCTTC.

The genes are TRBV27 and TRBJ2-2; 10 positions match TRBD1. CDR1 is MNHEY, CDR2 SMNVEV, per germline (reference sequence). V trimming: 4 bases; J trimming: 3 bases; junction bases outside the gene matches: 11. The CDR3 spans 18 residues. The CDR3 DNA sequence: TGTGCCAGCAGTTGGTTCCGTACCGGGACAGGGGACACCGGGGAGCTGTTTTTT. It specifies CASSWFRTGTGDTGELFF.

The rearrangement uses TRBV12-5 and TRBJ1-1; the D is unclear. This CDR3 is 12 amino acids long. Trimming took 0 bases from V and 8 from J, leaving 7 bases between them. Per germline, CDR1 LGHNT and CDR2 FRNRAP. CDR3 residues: CASGLVRFEAFF. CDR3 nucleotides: TGTGCTAGTGGTTTGGTCCGTTTCGAAGCTTTCTTT. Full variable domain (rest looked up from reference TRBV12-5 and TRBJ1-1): DARVTQTPRHKVTEMGQEVTMRCQPILGHNTVFWYRQTMMQGLELLAYFRNRAPLDDSGMPKDRFSAEMPDATLATLKIQPSEPRDSAVYFCASGLVRFEAFFGQGTRLTVV.

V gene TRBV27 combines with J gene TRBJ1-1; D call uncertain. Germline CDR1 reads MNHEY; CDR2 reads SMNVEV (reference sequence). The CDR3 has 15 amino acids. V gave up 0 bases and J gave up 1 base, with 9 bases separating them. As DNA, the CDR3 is TGTGCCAGCAGTTTATCGTTACGGGAGAACACTGAAGCTTTCTTT. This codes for CASSLSLRENTEAFF.

Here the CDR3 DNA reads TGTGCCAGCAGGGACCGGACAGTTTCGATGAACACTGAAGCTTTCTTT. Translated, it gives CASRDRTVSMNTEAFF. The chain employs TRBV2 and TRBJ1-1, with D possibly matching TRBD1 (6 bases). Germline loops: CDR1 SNHLY, CDR2 FYNNEI. V was clipped by 6 bases and J by 0 bases, with 17 bases between them. The CDR3 contains 16 residues.

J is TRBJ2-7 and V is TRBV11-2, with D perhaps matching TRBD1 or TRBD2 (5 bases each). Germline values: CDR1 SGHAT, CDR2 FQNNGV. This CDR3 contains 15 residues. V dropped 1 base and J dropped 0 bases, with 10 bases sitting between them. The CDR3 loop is CASSLAGPDSYEQYF. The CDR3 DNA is TGTGCCAGCAGCTTAGCGGGACCAGACTCCTACGAGCAGTACTTC.

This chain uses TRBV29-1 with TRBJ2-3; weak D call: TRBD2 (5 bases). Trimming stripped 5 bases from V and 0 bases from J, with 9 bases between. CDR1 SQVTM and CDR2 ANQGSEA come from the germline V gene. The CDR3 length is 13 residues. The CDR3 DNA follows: TGCAGCGTTCCGCGCGGGAGCACAGATACGCAGTATTTT. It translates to CSVPRGSTDTQYF.

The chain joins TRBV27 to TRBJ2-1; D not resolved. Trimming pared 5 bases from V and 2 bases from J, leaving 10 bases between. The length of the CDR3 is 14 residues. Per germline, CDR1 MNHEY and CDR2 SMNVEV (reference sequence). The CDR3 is CASSVGSAYNEQFF. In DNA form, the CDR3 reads TGTGCCAGCAGTGTGGGTTCCGCCTACAATGAGCAGTTCTTC.

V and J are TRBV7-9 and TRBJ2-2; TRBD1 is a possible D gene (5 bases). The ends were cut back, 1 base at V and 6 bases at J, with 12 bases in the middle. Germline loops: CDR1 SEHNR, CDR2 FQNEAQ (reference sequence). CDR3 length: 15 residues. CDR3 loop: CASSLDQGVSGELFF. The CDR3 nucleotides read TGTGCCAGCAGCTTAGACCAAGGGGTGTCCGGGGAGCTGTTTTTT.

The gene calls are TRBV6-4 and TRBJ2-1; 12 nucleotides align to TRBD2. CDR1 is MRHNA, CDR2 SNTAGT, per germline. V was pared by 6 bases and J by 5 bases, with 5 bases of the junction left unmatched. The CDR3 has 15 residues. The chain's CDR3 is CASSSLAGGNNEQFF. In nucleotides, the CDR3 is TGTGCCAGCAGCTCTCTAGCGGGAGGGAACAATGAGCAGTTCTTC.

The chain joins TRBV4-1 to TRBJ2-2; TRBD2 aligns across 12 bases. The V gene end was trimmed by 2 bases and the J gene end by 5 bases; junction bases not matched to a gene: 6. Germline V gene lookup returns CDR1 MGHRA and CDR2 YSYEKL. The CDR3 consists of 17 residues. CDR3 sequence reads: CASSQRWTSGETGELFF. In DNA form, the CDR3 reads TGCGCCAGCAGCCAACGATGGACTAGCGGGGAAACCGGGGAGCTGTTTTTT.